The next 23 T cell receptor beta chains were all read from a single sample in a study of shared clonotypes between healthy human individuals. Some clones are missing from TCRdb's copy, which holds only in-frame ones; the method was immunoSEQ multiplex PCR. The sample holds about a million clones, roughly 70% seen once. The sequencing input was memory CD4+ T cells sorted from blood. Subset reported: CD45RA-negative fraction. Every receptor here comes from a man aged 18 to 30 in good health.

Concerning this clone itself: Other DNA sequences in this sample translate to the same CDR3. This chain uses TRBV5-1 with TRBJ2-3, with 7 bases identical to TRBD1. Germline V gives CDR1 SGHRS, CDR2 YFSETQ. The V and J ends lost 4 bases and 1 base, in that order; junction bases with no gene match: 3. The CDR3 totals 14 residues. CDR3 coding DNA: TGCGCCAGCAGCCCAGGACAGGGCACAGATACGCAGTATTTT. This encodes CASSPGQGTDTQYF.

The chain joins TRBV19 to TRBJ1-4; D ambiguous. The CDR3 is 13 residues long. From germline, CDR1 is LNHDA and CDR2 SQIVND (reference sequence). The V end lost 6 bases, the J end lost 3 bases, and 8 bases lay between the germline ends. In DNA form, the CDR3 reads TGTGCCAGTAGAGAGGTGGCTAATGAAAAACTGTTTTTT. Translation gives CASREVANEKLFF.

This sequence joins TRBV9 and TRBJ2-3; either TRBD1 or TRBD2 may fit D (5 bases each). CDR3 length equals 15 residues. Trimming took 0 bases from V and 10 from J, leaving 18 bases between them. CDR1 and CDR2 from the germline V gene are SGDLS and YYNGEE. The CDR3 nucleotides read TGTGCCAGCAGCGTAGCCCCGGGGCGAGAGAACCCGCAGTATTTT. Translated: CASSVAPGRENPQYF.

The CDR3 DNA reads TGTGCCATCAGTGAGTCGGGAGCGCTCACAGATACGCAGTATTTT. This gives the protein CAISESGALTDTQYF. This chain joins TRBV10-3 and TRBJ2-3; tentatively, D is TRBD2 (5 bases). Trimming shortened V by 0 bases and J by 2 bases, and 9 bases separated the two germline ends. CDR3 length: 15 residues. Per germline, CDR1 ENHRY and CDR2 SYGVKD.

The chain carries TRBV5-6 and TRBJ2-7; 7 bases map to TRBD2. Germline V gene sequence: CDR1 SGHDT, CDR2 YYEEEE. This CDR3 comprises 15 residues. V trimming: 1 base; J trimming: 3 bases; junction bases outside the gene matches: 7. This CDR3 reads CASSLSGLGNYEQYF. The CDR3 DNA reads as TGTGCCAGCAGCTTGTCCGGACTAGGAAACTACGAGCAGTACTTC.

The chain uses TRBV2 and TRBJ1-5; 7 nucleotides line up with TRBD1. This CDR3 is 17 amino acids long. J was trimmed by 6 bases and V by 6 bases; bases with no gene match: 17. The germline CDR1 and CDR2 sequences are SNHLY and FYNNEI. This chain's CDR3 is CASSSGQGVLSSQPQHF. DNA for the CDR3: TGTGCCAGCAGCTCGGGGCAGGGGGTTTTGTCGAGTCAGCCCCAGCATTTT.

This chain connects TRBV5-1 to TRBJ1-6; D is uncertain. The V end lost 3 bases, the J end lost 7 bases, and 14 bases lay between the germline ends. Germline V lookup: CDR1 SGHRS, CDR2 YFSETQ. The CDR3 spans 15 residues. Written as DNA, the CDR3 is TGCGCCAGCAGCTCCCTACAAATCGGGAATTCACCCCTCCACTTT. As protein: CASSSLQIGNSPLHF. Variable domain in full (rest from reference TRBV5-1 and TRBJ1-6): KAGVTQTPRYLIKTRGQQVTLSCSPISGHRSVSWYQQTPGQGLQFLFEYFSETQRNKGNFPGRFSGRQFSNSRSEMNVSTLELGDSALYLCASSSLQIGNSPLHFGNGTRLTVT.

Worth noting for this clone: The same CDR3 can be traced to other DNA sequences in this sample. The genes are TRBV27 and TRBJ1-5, with TRBD1 matching 8 bases. Germline V gene data show CDR1 as MNHEY and CDR2 as SMNVEV (reference sequence). Trimming at V came to 6 bases and at J to 7 bases, leaving 8 bases not matched to a gene. The length of the CDR3 is 14 residues. DNA for the CDR3: TGTGCCAGCAGCGAGCAGGGGGCCGGGCAGCCCCAGCATTTT. It encodes CASSEQGAGQPQHF.

Details on this clone: The sample contains more than one DNA sequence encoding this CDR3. The V gene is TRBV2, the J gene TRBJ2-7; D is undetermined. V was cut by 5 bases and J by 4 bases, with 3 bases left in between. This CDR3 is 10 amino acids long. Germline V gene lookup returns CDR1 SNHLY and CDR2 FYNNEI. CDR3: CASSLYEQYF. In nucleotides, the CDR3 is TGTGCCAGCAGTTTATACGAGCAGTACTTC.

The rearrangement links TRBV5-1 to TRBJ2-3; 11 nucleotides match TRBD2. The CDR3 length is 15 residues. Unmatched junction bases numbered 3, after V lost 6 bases and J lost 0 bases. Germline CDR1 is SGHRS and CDR2 is YFSETQ. The CDR3 DNA sequence: TGCGCCAGCACCACTAGCGGGGGTAGCACAGATACGCAGTATTTT. Its protein product is CASTTSGGSTDTQYF.

The gene calls are TRBV19 and TRBJ2-2; D is undetermined. The CDR3 sequence is 15 residues long. CDR1 and CDR2 from the germline V gene are LNHDA and SQIVND (reference sequence). The V end was cut by 7 bases, the J end by 6 bases, with 18 bases between. The CDR3: CASNLDHNRAGELFF. Here the CDR3 DNA reads TGTGCCAGTAACCTGGACCATAACCGAGCCGGGGAGCTGTTTTTT.

There are many counts of this clone. This chain joins TRBV10-3 and TRBJ1-1; D not resolved. CDR1 and CDR2 (germline): ENHRY, SYGVKD. V gave up 0 bases and J gave up 4 bases, with 12 bases separating them. The CDR3 sequence is 15 residues long. The CDR3 coding sequence is TGTGCCATCAGTGAGTCGATGTACGAAGGCACTGAAGCTTTCTTT. The encoded protein is CAISESMYEGTEAFF.

This clone was observed a few times. J is TRBJ2-5 and V is TRBV25-1; no clear D gene. With 4 bases removed from V and 11 bases from J, the gap between germline ends came to 11 bases. The CDR3 covers 11 residues. Per germline, CDR1 MGHDK and CDR2 SYGVNS. CDR3 protein: CASSVAMEQYF. In nucleotides, the CDR3 is TGTGCCAGCAGTGTGGCGATGGAGCAGTACTTC.

This clone was detected once. The sample contains more than one DNA sequence encoding this CDR3. V gene TRBV29-1 combines with J gene TRBJ2-5; the D is unclear. The germline CDR1 and CDR2 sequences are SQVTM and ANQGSEA. Trimming took off 3 bases at V and 5 bases at J, with 7 bases between the two ends. The CDR3 is made up of 11 amino acids. The DNA for the CDR3 is TGCAGCGTTGAGGTGGGGGAGACCCAGTACTTC. Translated, it gives CSVEVGETQYF.

The chain uses TRBV25-1 and TRBJ1-6; no reliable D call. The V gene lost 2 bases and the J gene lost 10 bases, with 15 bases spanning the gap. Germline CDR1 is MGHDK and CDR2 is SYGVNS. This CDR3 region has 15 residues. CDR3 in amino acids: CASSEGWGLGSPLHF. The DNA for the CDR3 is TGTGCCAGCAGTGAAGGTTGGGGTTTGGGCTCACCCCTCCACTTT.

This clone appeared a few times. The chain carries TRBV15 and TRBJ1-2, with D hard to call. Trimming stripped 0 bases from V and 7 bases from J, with 6 bases between. The CDR3 runs to 12 residues. Germline-derived CDR1 and CDR2 are LNHNV and YYDKDF (reference sequence). The CDR3 DNA sequence: TGTGCCACCAGCAGAGATTTCGGTGGCTACACCTTC. Its protein is CATSRDFGGYTF. The variable domain in full, completed from reference TRBV15 and TRBJ1-2, reads DAMVIQNPRYQVTQFGKPVTLSCSQTLNHNVMYWYQQKSSQAPKLLFHYYDKDFNNEADTPDNFQSRRPNTSFCFLDIRSPGLGDTAMYLCATSRDFGGYTFGSGTRLTVV.

This sequence joins TRBV4-3 and TRBJ2-3; 10 nucleotides align to TRBD2. Germline CDR1 reads LGHNA; CDR2 reads YSLEER. This CDR3 spans 18 amino acids. Germline trimming cut 1 base from V and 0 bases from J; bases unmatched to any gene: 7. The CDR3: CASSQGGIAGGSTDTQYF. CDR3 sequence (DNA): TGCGCCAGCAGCCAAGGGGGGATAGCGGGAGGTAGCACAGATACGCAGTATTTT.

The V gene is TRBV13, the J gene TRBJ2-5, with D perhaps matching TRBD1 (5 bases). The CDR3 totals 14 residues. Between the trimmed V and J ends, which lost 1 base and 13 bases, there was a span of 19 bases. In germline, CDR1 is PRHDT, CDR2 FYEKMQ (reference sequence). CDR3 loop: CASSLAGNRVMVYF. The DNA of the CDR3 is TGTGCCAGCAGCTTAGCAGGGAACCGGGTCATGGTGTACTTC.

The chain joins TRBV5-1 to TRBJ2-7; 7 bases are a match to TRBD1. The CDR3 sequence is 14 residues long. Germline values: CDR1 SGHRS, CDR2 YFSETQ. The ends lost 0 bases at V and 5 bases at J; junction bases unmatched: 5. CDR3 residues: CASSLGQGVHEQYF. CDR3 in DNA: TGCGCCAGCAGCTTGGGTCAGGGGGTCCACGAGCAGTACTTC.

J is TRBJ2-7 and V is TRBV13; D gene uncertain. The germline gives CDR1 PRHDT, CDR2 FYEKMQ (reference sequence). Trimming cost V 3 bases and J 6 bases, with 15 bases left between them. The CDR3 consists of 14 residues. Written as DNA, the CDR3 is TGTGCCAGCAGCTTTACAAGCCCTGCCGGCGAGCAGTACTTC. Translating it yields CASSFTSPAGEQYF.

This clone is a singleton in its sample. The chain combines TRBV14 with TRBJ1-2; tentatively, D is TRBD1 (5 bases). The V and J ends lost 0 bases and 14 bases respectively, with 16 bases between them. Germline V lookup: CDR1 SGHDN, CDR2 FVKESK. The CDR3 loop spans 13 amino acids. The CDR3 reads CASSQDLAGKGTF. The CDR3, as DNA: TGTGCCAGCAGCCAAGATCTGGCAGGAAAGGGGACCTTC.

The CDR3 loop reads CASSPPSAYEQYF. Written as DNA, the CDR3 is TGTGCCAGCTCACCACCGTCAGCTTACGAGCAGTACTTC. V gene TRBV18 combines with J gene TRBJ2-7; D gene unclear. The V and J ends lost 0 bases and 4 bases respectively, with 7 bases between them. Germline V gene sequence: CDR1 KGHSH, CDR2 LQKENI. CDR3 length equals 13 residues.

The V call is TRBV5-6, the J call TRBJ1-1; no clear D. The CDR3 loop spans 12 amino acids. The V gene's germline CDR1 is SGHDT and CDR2 YYEEEE. V was clipped by 4 bases and J by 3 bases, with 7 bases between them. CDR3 in DNA: TGTGCCAGCAGCGTCGTCGACACTGAAGCTTTCTTT. Its translation: CASSVVDTEAFF.